The clone carrying this TCR beta chain was counted ten times or more. These data belong to a study of T cells in Graves' hyperthyroidism and ophthalmopathy. On the study more broadly: Peripheral blood samples were taken at initial diagnosis, prior to any treatment.

RNA transcripts provided the source from which TCR beta CDR3 regions were amplified. The HTBI primer set was used in a first-round RT-PCR of the TCR CDR3. From the multiplex PCR reads, TCRdb called clonotypes with MiXCR, one entry per CDR3 protein. The data contain 130,000 to 150,000 distinct CDR3 sequences, around 21% of them singletons. Germline V CDR1 and CDR2: SQVTM, ANQGSEA. Trimming removed 6 bases from V and 4 bases from J; junction bases left unmatched: 14. The CDR3 runs to 16 residues. Reasons for excluding patients were uncontrolled infection, other autoimmune disease, pregnancy or lactation. Based on clinical symptoms, serum thyroxine and TRAb, thyroid ultrasound and orbital computed tomography, diagnoses were reached. Any symptoms of ophthalmopathy came after the first hyperthyroidism diagnosis, from which the blood sample dates.

This chain uses TRBV29-1 with TRBJ2-3; 9 positions agree with TRBD2. The receptor comes from a woman between 50 and 59 years old with Graves' hyperthyroidism that later progressed to Graves' ophthalmopathy. The sequencing sample was made of blood. CDR3 region: CSVHVGSGSRSDTQYF. The CDR3, as DNA: TGCAGCGTACATGTGGGTAGCGGGAGTAGATCAGATACGCAGTATTTT.